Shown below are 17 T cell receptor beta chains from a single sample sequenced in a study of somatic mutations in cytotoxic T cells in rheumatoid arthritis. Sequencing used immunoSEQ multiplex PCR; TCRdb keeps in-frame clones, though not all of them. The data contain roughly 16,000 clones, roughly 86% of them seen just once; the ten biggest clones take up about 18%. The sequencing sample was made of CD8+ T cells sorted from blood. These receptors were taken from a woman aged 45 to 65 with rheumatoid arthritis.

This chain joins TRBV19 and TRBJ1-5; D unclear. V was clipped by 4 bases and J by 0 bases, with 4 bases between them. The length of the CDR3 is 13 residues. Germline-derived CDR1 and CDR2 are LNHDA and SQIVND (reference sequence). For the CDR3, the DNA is TGTGCCAGTAGTAAGGGTAGCAATCAGCCCCAGCATTTT. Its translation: CASSKGSNQPQHF.

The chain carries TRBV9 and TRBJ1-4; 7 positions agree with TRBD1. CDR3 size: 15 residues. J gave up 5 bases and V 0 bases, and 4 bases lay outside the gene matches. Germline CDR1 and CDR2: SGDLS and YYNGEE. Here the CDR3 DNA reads TGTGCCAGCAGCGTAGGGGACAGCCAAAATGAAAAACTGTTTTTT. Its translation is CASSVGDSQNEKLFF. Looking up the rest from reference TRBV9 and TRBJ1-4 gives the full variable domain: DSGVTQTPKHLITATGQRVTLRCSPRSGDLSVYWYQQSLDQGLQFLIQYYNGEERAKGNILERFSAQQFPDLHSELNLSSLELGDSALYFCASSVGDSQNEKLFFGSGTQLSVL.

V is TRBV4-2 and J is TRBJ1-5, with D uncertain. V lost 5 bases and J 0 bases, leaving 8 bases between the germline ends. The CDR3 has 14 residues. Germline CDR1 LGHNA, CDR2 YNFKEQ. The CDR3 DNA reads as TGTGCCAGCAGCGCACAGTATAGCAATCAGCCCCAGCATTTT. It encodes CASSAQYSNQPQHF.

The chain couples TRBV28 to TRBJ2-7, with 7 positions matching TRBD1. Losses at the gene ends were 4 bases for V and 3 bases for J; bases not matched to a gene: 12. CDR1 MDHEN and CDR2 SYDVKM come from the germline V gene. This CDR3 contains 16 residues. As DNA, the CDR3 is TGTGCCAGCAGTTCCCCAATGAGACAGGGTAACTACGAGCAGTACTTC. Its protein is CASSSPMRQGNYEQYF.

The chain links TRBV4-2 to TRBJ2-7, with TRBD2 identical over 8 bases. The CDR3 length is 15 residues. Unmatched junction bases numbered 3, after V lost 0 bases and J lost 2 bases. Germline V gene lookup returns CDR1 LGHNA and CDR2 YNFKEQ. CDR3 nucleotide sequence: TGTGCCAGCAGCCAAGAGGCTAGCGGGCCCTACGAGCAGTACTTC. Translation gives CASSQEASGPYEQYF.

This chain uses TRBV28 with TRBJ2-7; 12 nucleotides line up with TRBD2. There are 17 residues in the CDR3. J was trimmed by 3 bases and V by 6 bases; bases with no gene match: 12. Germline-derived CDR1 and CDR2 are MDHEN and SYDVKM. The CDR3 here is CASRPPGLAGILYEQYF. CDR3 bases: TGTGCCAGCAGACCTCCTGGACTAGCGGGGATCCTCTACGAGCAGTACTTC.

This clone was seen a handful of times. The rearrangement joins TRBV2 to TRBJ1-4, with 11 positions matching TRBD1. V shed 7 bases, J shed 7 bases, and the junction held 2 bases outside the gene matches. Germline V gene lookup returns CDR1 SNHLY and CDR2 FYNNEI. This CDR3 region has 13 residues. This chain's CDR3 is CASNGQGAEKLFF. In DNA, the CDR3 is TGTGCCAGCAATGGACAGGGGGCTGAAAAACTGTTTTTT.

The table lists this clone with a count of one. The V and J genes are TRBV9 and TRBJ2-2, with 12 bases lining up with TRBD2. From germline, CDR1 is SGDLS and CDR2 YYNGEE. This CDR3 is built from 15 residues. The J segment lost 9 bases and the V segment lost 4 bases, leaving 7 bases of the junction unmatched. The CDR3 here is CASSLRLAGVRELFF. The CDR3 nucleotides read TGTGCCAGCAGCTTACGACTAGCGGGAGTCCGGGAGCTGTTTTTT.

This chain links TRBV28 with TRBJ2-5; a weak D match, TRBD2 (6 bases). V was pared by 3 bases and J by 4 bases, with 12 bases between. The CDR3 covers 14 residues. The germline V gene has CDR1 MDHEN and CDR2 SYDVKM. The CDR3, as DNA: TGTGCCAGCAGTTTCCTGACTAGAGGAGAGACCCAGTACTTC. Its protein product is CASSFLTRGETQYF.

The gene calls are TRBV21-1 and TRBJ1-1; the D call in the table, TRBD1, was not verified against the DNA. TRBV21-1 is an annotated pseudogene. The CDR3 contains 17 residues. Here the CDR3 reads CASSKTCLQVMNTEAFF. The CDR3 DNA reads TGTGCCAGCAGCAAAACCTGCTTGCAGGTTATGAACACTGAAGCTTTCTTT.

CDR3 amino acids: CASSLDGGGGAGGYTF. Here the CDR3 DNA reads TGTGCCAGCAGCTTAGATGGAGGGGGGGGCGCTGGTGGCTACACCTTC. This chain links TRBV7-9 with TRBJ1-2; the D gene is possibly TRBD1 (6 bases). Germline values: CDR1 SEHNR, CDR2 FQNEAQ (reference sequence). V was shortened by 1 base and J by 7 bases, with 19 bases between the two germline ends. The CDR3 totals 16 residues.

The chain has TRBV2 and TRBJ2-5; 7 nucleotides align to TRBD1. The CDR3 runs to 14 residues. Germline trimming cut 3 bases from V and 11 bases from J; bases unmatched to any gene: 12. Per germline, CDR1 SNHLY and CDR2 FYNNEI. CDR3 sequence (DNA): TGTGCCAGCAGTGACTTAGGGACAGCTACGAAGCAGTACTTC. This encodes CASSDLGTATKQYF.

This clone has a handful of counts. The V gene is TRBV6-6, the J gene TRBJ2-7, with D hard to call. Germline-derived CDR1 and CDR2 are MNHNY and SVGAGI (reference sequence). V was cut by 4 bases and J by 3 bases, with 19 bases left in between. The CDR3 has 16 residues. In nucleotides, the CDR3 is TGTGCCAGCAGTTTACGGGCTGACCCGGTCGGCTACGAGCAGTACTTC. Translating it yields CASSLRADPVGYEQYF.

CDR3 sequence (DNA): TGTGCCAGCAGCCTCGGGAGGGACGAGAAAGAGACCCAGTACTTC. Protein product: CASSLGRDEKETQYF. The V gene is TRBV14, the J gene TRBJ2-5; 8 positions match TRBD2. The CDR3 totals 15 residues. The V segment lost 4 bases and the J segment 3 bases; nucleotides outside the gene matches: 7. CDR1 and CDR2 (germline): SGHDN, FVKESK. Complete variable domain (other parts from reference TRBV14 and TRBJ2-5): EAGVTQFPSHSVIEKGQTVTLRCDPISGHDNLYWYRRVMGKEIKFLLHFVKESKQDESGMPNNRFLAERTGGTYSTLKVQPAELEDSGVYFCASSLGRDEKETQYFGPGTRLLVL.

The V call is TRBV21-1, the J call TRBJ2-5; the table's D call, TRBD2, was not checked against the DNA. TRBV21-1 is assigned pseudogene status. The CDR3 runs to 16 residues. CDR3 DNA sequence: TGTGCCAGCAGCAAAGCACCGGGACTAGGGCAAGAGACCCAGTACTTC. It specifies CASSKAPGLGQETQYF.

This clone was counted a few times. The CDR3 DNA follows: TGTGCCAGCAGCAAAGGGGGCATCGCCCTCGGGGAGCAGTACTTC. It is translated as CASSKGGIALGEQYF. The rearrangement joins TRBV7-9 to TRBJ2-7, with 7 bases aligning to TRBD1. This CDR3 contains 15 residues. From germline, CDR1 is SEHNR and CDR2 FQNEAQ (reference sequence). Unmatched junction bases numbered 14, after V lost 5 bases and J lost 7 bases.

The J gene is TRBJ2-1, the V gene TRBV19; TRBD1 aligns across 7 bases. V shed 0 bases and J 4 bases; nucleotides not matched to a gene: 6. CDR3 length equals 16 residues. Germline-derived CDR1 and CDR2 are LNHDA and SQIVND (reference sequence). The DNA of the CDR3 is TGTGCCAGTAGTATAGATCAGGGGGATTCTTACAATGAGCAGTTCTTC. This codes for CASSIDQGDSYNEQFF.